This TCR beta chain was captured by sequencing in a study of early T cells in non-severe SARS-CoV-2 infection (dated by TCRdb to the early 2020s). Notes on the research overall: Bulk RNA from unsorted whole blood was used for TCR sequencing, so alpha and beta chains could not be paired.

Counted from cysteine to phenylalanine, this CDR3 has 15 amino acids. The kept DNA is CDR3 alone, 45 bases in frame from the first base. CDR1 and CDR2, per the germline V gene (reference sequence), are SGHNT and YYREEE. V is shortened by 2 bases, J by 2 bases, and the region joining them spans 13 bases. The study was a case-control design nested within a healthcare worker cohort in London, UK, with weekly nasopharyngeal swab PCR tests and blood sampling. Healthcare workers were recruited during the week of the UK lockdown, between 23 and 31 March 2020, and followed weekly for up to 16 weeks. Library preparation employed 5' RACE. TCRdb lists the instrument as NextSeq 500. The TCR library protocol attached unique molecular identifiers to individual cDNA molecules to correct for sequencing error and PCR bias. Both TCR alpha and beta chains were sequenced, and tight co-correlation was observed between alpha and beta sequence abundances in each sample. The source study handled its data this way. V gene, J gene and CDR3 annotation of TCR sequences was performed with Decombinator V4. Expanded TCRs were defined as changing significantly between any two time points under a Poisson model with p below 0.0001. TCR abundances were normalised to the total number of TCRs sequenced per sample and expressed as counts per million. MAIT TCRs were defined by TRAV1-2 paired with TRAJ12, TRAJ20 or TRAJ33, and iNKT TCRs by TRAV10 paired with TRAJ18. A search of VDJdb, accessed on 1 November 2021, was run for TCRs annotated to CMV, EBV and SARS-CoV-2, with TCRs annotated for multiple antigens excluded. TCRdb reran the public reads through fastp at Q25 and MiXCR, keeping productive beta chains. Each entry merges the rows of one CDR3 protein and shows their most common DNA and genes. TCRdb, rather than the study authors, made the V and J calls. In all, the sample holds 60,000 to 75,000 distinct CDR3 sequences, and roughly an eighth of those were seen once. The top ten clones comprise 1.3% to 1.5% of the sample.

A word on this clonotype: The target of this receptor is not known. Base-call qualities are not available, and no considerably larger clone is one nucleotide away.

Overall study outcomes, separate from this receptor: VDJdb matching was skewed toward anti-spike CD8 responses and likely underestimated virus-specific expansions by missing private and CD4 specificities.

This receptor was obtained from an adult who was a healthcare worker with PCR-confirmed SARS-CoV-2 infection or an uninfected control (not recorded which). The chain uses TRBV5-4 and TRBJ1-2; matching of 5 bases hints at TRBD1 as the D gene. The starting material was whole blood, obtained at baseline. The CDR3 region has the sequence CASSLGGASNYGYTF. The DNA sequence is given as TGTGCCAGCAGCTTAGGAGGGGCCAGCAACTATGGCTACACCTTC.